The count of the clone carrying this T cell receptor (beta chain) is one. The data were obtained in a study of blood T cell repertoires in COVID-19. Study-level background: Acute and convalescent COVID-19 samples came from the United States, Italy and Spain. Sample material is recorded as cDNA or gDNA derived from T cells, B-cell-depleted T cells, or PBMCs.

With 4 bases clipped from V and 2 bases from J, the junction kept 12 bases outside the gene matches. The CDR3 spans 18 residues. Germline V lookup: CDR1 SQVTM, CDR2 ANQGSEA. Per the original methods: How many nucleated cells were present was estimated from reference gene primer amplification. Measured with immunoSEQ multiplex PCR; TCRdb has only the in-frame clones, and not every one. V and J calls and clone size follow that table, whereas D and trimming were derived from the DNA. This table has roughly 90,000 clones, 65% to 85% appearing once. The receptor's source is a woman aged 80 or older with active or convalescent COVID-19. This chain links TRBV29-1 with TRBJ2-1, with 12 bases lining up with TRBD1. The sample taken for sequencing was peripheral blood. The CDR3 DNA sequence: TGCAGCGTTGTAGCCCGCGGGACAGGGGGCGCTCCCTACAATGAGCAGTTCTTC. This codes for CSVVARGTGGAPYNEQFF.